Reported below is one TCR beta chain. This sample stems from a study of T cell changes during pregnancy in multiple sclerosis. Assay used: immunoSEQ multiplex PCR; TCRdb lists only in-frame clones, some missing. Of some 14,000 clones in the sample, about nine tenths are singletons; the top ten hold about 8.7%. The specimen comprised CD8+ T cells from peripheral blood mononuclear cells, sampled in the first trimester of pregnancy. The TCR was taken from a female donor with multiple sclerosis, enrolled in a pregnancy study.

The CDR3 region has the DNA TGTGCCAGCAGCTTGGCAGGGCCCAGGGGGCATGAAAAACTGTTTTTT. It codes for CASSLAGPRGHEKLFF. The chain carries TRBV5-5 and TRBJ1-4; the match to TRBD1 covers 8 bases. This CDR3 contains 16 residues. Germline assignment: CDR1 SGHKS and CDR2 YYEKEE (reference sequence). V shed 0 bases and J 6 bases; nucleotides not matched to a gene: 7.